One and the same sample provided the 27 T cell receptor beta chains below, sequenced in a study of shared clonotypes between healthy human individuals. Assay used: immunoSEQ multiplex PCR; TCRdb lists only in-frame clones, some missing. Here the sample spans about 1 million clones, roughly 80% being singletons. Sequenced input: memory CD4+ T cells sorted from blood. Subset specified: CD45RA-negative fraction. The receptors stem from a man between 18 and 35 years old in good health.

The sample holds a few counts of this clone. The CDR3 protein is CSVPAVGWNTEAFF. The CDR3 coding sequence is TGCAGCGTCCCTGCCGTAGGTTGGAACACTGAAGCTTTCTTT. The chain joins TRBV29-1 to TRBJ1-1, with no clear D. CDR3 size: 14 residues. Per germline, CDR1 SQVTM and CDR2 ANQGSEA. The V gene lost 6 bases and the J gene lost 1 base, with 15 bases spanning the gap.

A single count supports this clone. The V call is TRBV30, the J call TRBJ1-1; the D gene is possibly TRBD1 (5 bases). Germline values: CDR1 GTSNPN, CDR2 SVGIG (reference sequence). The V gene lost 3 bases and the J gene lost 5 bases, with 19 bases spanning the gap. The CDR3 sequence is 15 residues long. CDR3 sequence: CAWSPWGGISTEAFF. The DNA for the CDR3 is TGTGCCTGGAGCCCTTGGGGGGGTATTAGTACTGAAGCTTTCTTT.

V and J are TRBV28 and TRBJ2-7; the D call may be TRBD1 or TRBD2 (5 bases each). The CDR3 is 15 residues long. The germline V and J ends were trimmed by 5 bases and 1 base, with 15 bases remaining between them. Germline V gene lookup returns CDR1 MDHEN and CDR2 SYDVKM. This chain's CDR3 is CASSPPGGVSYEQYF. CDR3 DNA: TGTGCCAGCAGTCCCCCTGGGGGAGTGTCCTACGAGCAGTACTTC.

CDR3 DNA: TGCGCCAGCAGCGTCACTAGCGGGGGGGAGACCCAGTACTTC. It translates to CASSVTSGGETQYF. This chain uses TRBV5-1 with TRBJ2-5; TRBD2 matches at 12 bases. The CDR3 is 14 residues long. Germline V gene data show CDR1 as SGHRS and CDR2 as YFSETQ. Germline trimming cut 4 bases from V and 5 bases from J; bases unmatched to any gene: 3.

This clone was seen at least ten times. V is TRBV28 and J is TRBJ1-2; D gene unclear. V was cut by 2 bases and J by 0 bases, with 1 base left in between. Germline assignment: CDR1 MDHEN and CDR2 SYDVKM. This CDR3 is built from 12 residues. CDR3 DNA sequence: TGTGCCAGCAGTTTAGCTAACTATGGCTACACCTTC. This codes for CASSLANYGYTF.

The V and J genes are TRBV19 and TRBJ1-2, with 8 bases lining up with TRBD1. V lost 9 bases and J lost 7; bases outside the gene matches: 10. Germline V CDR1 and CDR2: LNHDA, SQIVND (reference sequence). The CDR3 covers 13 residues. The CDR3 loop reads CASRSGQGGGYTF. CDR3 DNA: TGTGCCAGCCGTTCTGGACAGGGAGGTGGCTACACCTTC.

This chain uses TRBV2 with TRBJ2-3; 9 bases line up with TRBD1. Germline CDR1 and CDR2: SNHLY and FYNNEI. With 8 bases clipped from V and 7 bases from J, the junction kept 10 bases outside the gene matches. This CDR3 region has 14 residues. The CDR3, as DNA: TGTGCCAGCTCTGTACAGGGGGCTGGGAATACGCAGTATTTT. This encodes CASSVQGAGNTQYF.

Regarding this clone: A read error is possible here, since a much larger clone lies one base away. The V gene is TRBV4-2, the J gene TRBJ2-7, with no clear D. The CDR3 spans 13 residues. Looked up from germline, CDR1 is LGHNA and CDR2 is YNFKEQ. V lost 1 base to trimming and J lost 2 bases, with 6 bases between them. Written as DNA, the CDR3 is TGTGCCAGCAGCCAAGGTATGGCCTACGAGCAGTACTTC. This gives the protein CASSQGMAYEQYF.

The V gene is TRBV18, the J gene TRBJ1-1, with 8 bases that match TRBD1. Germline V gene sequence: CDR1 KGHSH, CDR2 LQKENI. The V segment lost 1 base and the J segment 6 bases; nucleotides outside the gene matches: 7. This CDR3 spans 15 amino acids. The CDR3 loop reads CASSPRAQGAAEAFF. The DNA for the CDR3 is TGTGCCAGCTCACCACGAGCCCAGGGGGCCGCTGAAGCTTTCTTT.

The chain joins TRBV2 to TRBJ2-6, with D unclear. Germline CDR1 reads SNHLY; CDR2 reads FYNNEI. Trimming stripped 2 bases from V and 0 bases from J, with 8 bases between. CDR3 size: 16 residues. CDR3 sequence reads: CASSENGFSGANVLTF. The CDR3 region has the DNA TGTGCCAGCAGTGAAAATGGCTTCTCTGGGGCCAACGTCCTGACTTTC.

The chain uses TRBV12-5 and TRBJ2-7; D assignment may be TRBD1 or TRBD2 (5 bases each). This CDR3 has 12 residues. Per the germline V gene, CDR1 is LGHNT and CDR2 is FRNRAP. V lost 5 bases, J lost 3 bases, and 8 bases lay in between. The CDR3: CASGRDRYEQYF. Here the CDR3 DNA reads TGTGCTAGTGGTCGGGACCGCTACGAGCAGTACTTC.

Turning to this clone: One junction end disagrees with the germline gene, perhaps due to a read error. This chain uses TRBV6-4 with TRBJ1-4; D remains ambiguous. Germline V CDR1 and CDR2: MRHNA, SNTAGT. CDR3 length: 11 residues. CDR3 DNA: TGTGCCAGCAGTGAATGGACGACCCCCCATTTT. Amino acids: CASSEWTTPHF.

The rearrangement joins TRBV14 to TRBJ2-3, with unresolved D. The CDR3 is 11 residues long. CDR1 is SGHDN and CDR2 is FVKESK in the germline V gene. V shed 2 bases and J shed 7 bases, with 4 bases lying between them. CDR3 region: CASSQTYTQYF. CDR3 bases: TGTGCCAGCAGCCAAACATATACGCAGTATTTT.

The rearrangement uses TRBV19 and TRBJ1-6, with 8 positions matching TRBD1. The V segment lost 6 bases and the J segment 8 bases; nucleotides outside the gene matches: 6. Germline V lookup: CDR1 LNHDA, CDR2 SQIVND (reference sequence). The CDR3 has 14 amino acids. The CDR3 loop reads CASRTRDRYSPLHF. The DNA of the CDR3 is TGTGCCAGTAGAACCCGGGACAGGTATTCACCCCTCCACTTT.

The chain uses TRBV5-5 and TRBJ2-2; 7 bases fit TRBD2. Germline V gene lookup returns CDR1 SGHKS and CDR2 YYEKEE (reference sequence). With 2 bases clipped from V and 4 bases from J, the junction kept 5 bases outside the gene matches. The CDR3 has 15 residues. CDR3: CASSFRWEGTGELFF. CDR3 nucleotide sequence: TGTGCCAGCAGCTTCAGGTGGGAGGGCACCGGGGAGCTGTTTTTT.

The chain combines TRBV15 with TRBJ2-7, with 7 bases identical to TRBD1. Germline V gene sequence: CDR1 LNHNV, CDR2 YYDKDF (reference sequence). With V trimmed by 3 bases and J by 0 bases, 11 bases remained unmatched. The CDR3 is 17 residues long. CDR3 amino acids: CATSSLGGDSYSYEQYF. The CDR3 region has the DNA TGTGCCACCAGCAGTCTGGGTGGGGACAGCTACTCCTACGAGCAGTACTTC.

In its sample, this clone was seen a few times. The V and J genes are TRBV2 and TRBJ1-2; D gene ambiguous. Germline V CDR1 and CDR2: SNHLY, FYNNEI. V dropped 1 base and J dropped 10 bases, with 19 bases sitting between them. This CDR3 is built from 15 residues. This CDR3 is CASSEVRSLGMVYTF. CDR3 coding DNA: TGTGCCAGCAGTGAAGTGAGGTCTTTGGGTATGGTCTACACCTTC.

The V gene is TRBV4-1, the J gene TRBJ2-3; TRBD2 might be the D (6 bases). Trimming pared 1 base from V and 1 base from J, leaving 9 bases between. There are 15 residues in the CDR3. Germline lookup yields CDR1 MGHRA and CDR2 YSYEKL. The CDR3 is CASSQVGTRTDTQYF. CDR3 nucleotide sequence: TGCGCCAGCAGCCAAGTAGGGACTCGCACAGATACGCAGTATTTT.

The V gene is TRBV27, the J gene TRBJ2-1, with 8 bases matching TRBD2. Germline-derived CDR1 and CDR2 are MNHEY and SMNVEV (reference sequence). The trim removed 5 bases at V and 5 bases at J, leaving 8 bases unmatched. The CDR3 is made up of 15 amino acids. CDR3 sequence: CASSPLGREDNEQFF. The CDR3 nucleotides read TGTGCCAGCAGTCCCCTCGGGCGGGAGGACAATGAGCAGTTCTTC.

A single count supports this clone. V gene TRBV2 combines with J gene TRBJ1-1; D ambiguous. Per germline, CDR1 SNHLY and CDR2 FYNNEI. There are 11 residues in the CDR3. V was trimmed by 7 bases and J by 7 bases, leaving 10 bases between them. DNA for the CDR3: TGTGCCAGCAATCCGGCGGTTGAAGCTTTCTTT. Translating gives CASNPAVEAFF.

This chain connects TRBV12-5 to TRBJ2-1; 8 bases map to TRBD1. Trimming took 5 bases from V and 6 from J; bases not matched to a gene: 9. The CDR3 covers 15 residues. Germline V CDR1 and CDR2: LGHNT, FRNRAP. CDR3 residues: CASGRTGPVGNEQFF. CDR3 coding DNA: TGTGCTAGTGGTCGGACAGGGCCGGTGGGCAATGAGCAGTTCTTC.

J is TRBJ1-6 and V is TRBV27; 8 bases line up with TRBD1. V was clipped by 6 bases and J by 15 bases; unmatched bases: 13. The CDR3 runs 14 residues. CDR1 is MNHEY, CDR2 SMNVEV, per germline (reference sequence). The CDR3 coding sequence is TGTGCCAGCAGCCGAGGGACAGGATCTGGTAGCCTCCACTTT. This gives the protein CASSRGTGSGSLHF.

The chain recombines TRBV6-5 with TRBJ2-7; 8 bases are shared with TRBD2. Germline V gene lookup returns CDR1 MNHEY and CDR2 SVGAGI. V lost 2 bases to trimming and J lost 2 bases; unmatched junction nucleotides: 5. The length of the CDR3 is 15 residues. The CDR3 region has the DNA TGTGCCAGCAGTTACATAGCTAGCGGGCCCTACGAGCAGTACTTC. As protein: CASSYIASGPYEQYF.

The V and J genes are TRBV18 and TRBJ2-7; D is uncertain. Per the germline V gene, CDR1 is KGHSH and CDR2 is LQKENI. Trimming removed 0 bases from V and 2 bases from J, with 8 bases in between. The CDR3 totals 14 residues. CDR3 loop: CASSPPSTTYEQYF. In DNA form, the CDR3 reads TGTGCCAGCTCACCACCTTCTACAACCTACGAGCAGTACTTC. The full variable domain, rest sourced from reference TRBV18 and TRBJ2-7, is NAGVMQNPRHLVRRRGQEARLRCSPMKGHSHVYWYRQLPEEGLKFMVYLQKENIIDESGMPKERFSAEFPKEGPSILRIQQVVRGDSAAYFCASSPPSTTYEQYFGPGTRLTVT.

This clone was recorded a few times. This sequence joins TRBV6-6 and TRBJ1-2, with 8 nucleotides matching TRBD1. The CDR3 length is 14 residues. Germline CDR1 MNHNY, CDR2 SVGAGI (reference sequence). Trimming removed 5 bases from V and 5 bases from J; junction bases left unmatched: 7. The CDR3 sequence: CASSKTGERYGYTF. The CDR3 coding sequence is TGTGCCAGCAGTAAGACAGGGGAGCGATATGGCTACACCTTC.

This chain uses TRBV11-2 with TRBJ1-3; D unclear. The CDR3 extends over 14 amino acids. Trimming left V 3 bases short and J 4 bases short, with 10 bases between. Germline V lookup: CDR1 SGHAT, CDR2 FQNNGV. The CDR3 sequence is CASSFRAVGNTIYF. The DNA of the CDR3 is TGTGCCAGCAGCTTCCGGGCCGTGGGAAACACCATATATTTT.

This sequence joins TRBV5-1 and TRBJ1-2; unclear D gene. Trimming took 0 bases from V and 0 from J, leaving 15 bases between them. Germline CDR1 SGHRS, CDR2 YFSETQ. The CDR3 length is 17 residues. CDR3 DNA: TGCGCCAGCAGCTTGGCTCTCCAGTCACCTCCTAACTATGGCTACACCTTC. Translated, it gives CASSLALQSPPNYGYTF.